The next 5 T cell receptor beta chains were all read from a single sample in a study of blood T cell repertoires in COVID-19. TCRdb keeps only in-frame clones here, not all; method: immunoSEQ multiplex PCR. The table lists tens of thousands of clones, almost 85% of them singletons. Material: peripheral blood. Receptor source: a man in his 60s with acute or convalescent COVID-19.

The chain recombines TRBV20-1 with TRBJ1-2, with 10 bases identical to TRBD1. The CDR3 extends over 11 amino acids. Germline V CDR1 and CDR2: DFQATT, SNEGSKA (reference sequence). Trimming took 6 bases from V and 7 from J; bases not matched to a gene: 2. CDR3 nucleotide sequence: TGCAGTGCCCGGACAGGGGGTGGCTACACCTTC. Its protein is CSARTGGGYTF.

The chain uses TRBV20-1 and TRBJ2-5, with TRBD1 as a possible D gene (6 bases). CDR3 length: 16 residues. The germline gives CDR1 DFQATT, CDR2 SNEGSKA (reference sequence). V was clipped by 3 bases and J by 9 bases, with 26 bases between them. CDR3 region: CSASRPTRQGMPAQYF. The CDR3 nucleotides read TGCAGTGCTAGTCGCCCTACTAGGCAGGGGATGCCGGCCCAGTACTTC.

The V call is TRBV19, the J call TRBJ1-5; D is uncertain. Looked up from germline, CDR1 is LNHDA and CDR2 is SQIVND (reference sequence). This CDR3 contains 15 residues. V was trimmed by 6 bases and J by 0 bases, leaving 12 bases between them. This CDR3 is CASRSVEGSNQPQHF. CDR3 DNA: TGTGCCAGTAGAAGTGTGGAGGGTAGCAATCAGCCCCAGCATTTT. Filled out from reference TRBV19 and TRBJ1-5, the complete variable domain reads DGGITQSPKYLFRKEGQNVTLSCEQNLNHDAMYWYRQDPGQGLRLIYYSQIVNDFQKGDIAEGYSVSREKKESFPLTVTSAQKNPTAFYLCASRSVEGSNQPQHFGDGTRLSIL.

V usage is TRBV6-5 and J usage is TRBJ2-5; the D gene is possibly TRBD1 (5 bases). Germline V CDR1 and CDR2: MNHEY, SVGAGI. The CDR3 runs 12 residues. V was pared by 6 bases and J by 5 bases, with 10 bases between. CDR3 amino acids: CASSQGRETQYF. The CDR3 DNA reads as TGTGCCAGCAGCCAGGGAAGGGAGACCCAGTACTTC.

This chain uses TRBV7-2 with TRBJ2-7; 7 bases line up with TRBD1. CDR1 is SGHTA and CDR2 is FQGNSA in the germline V gene. The V segment lost 1 base and the J segment 6 bases; nucleotides outside the gene matches: 6. The CDR3 is 14 residues long. CDR3 DNA sequence: TGTGCCAGCAGCTTAGAATCTCGGGACAGCGAGCAGTACTTC. Translation: CASSLESRDSEQYF.